The 20 T cell receptor beta chains below all came from one sample that was sequenced in a study of cytomegalovirus exposure and HLA in healthy donors. A multiplex PCR was run with 60 Vbeta primers and 13 Jbeta primers. The repertoire was sequenced with immunoSEQ multiplex PCR; TCRdb's copy has only in-frame clones and lacks some. The repertoire holds about 60,000 clones, with about 82% as singletons. Sequencing was carried out using PBMCs. The receptors stem from a woman under 40 in good health and CMV-seronegative.

The V and J genes are TRBV25-1 and TRBJ2-2; D gene unclear. The CDR3 extends over 11 amino acids. Trimming pared 8 bases from V and 8 bases from J, leaving 9 bases between. Germline CDR1 reads MGHDK; CDR2 reads SYGVNS. CDR3 sequence (DNA): TGTGCCAGCGTGAGAGAGGGGGAGCTGTTTTTT. This sequence encodes CASVREGELFF.

This chain connects TRBV5-1 to TRBJ2-1; 10 bases map to TRBD1. V lost 0 bases, J lost 4 bases, and 4 bases stayed unmatched. The length of the CDR3 is 16 residues. Per the germline V gene, CDR1 is SGHRS and CDR2 is YFSETQ. The DNA for the CDR3 is TGCGCCAGCAGCTTGGGACAGGGGGCTGGGTACAATGAGCAGTTCTTC. Translated: CASSLGQGAGYNEQFF.

The CDR3, as DNA: TGTGCCAGCAGACAGGGGCTTAGCAATCAGCCCCAGCATTTT. Protein: CASRQGLSNQPQHF. This chain connects TRBV2 to TRBJ1-5; 7 bases map to TRBD1. V was clipped by 6 bases and J by 0 bases; unmatched bases: 2. The CDR3 consists of 14 residues. The germline V gene has CDR1 SNHLY and CDR2 FYNNEI.

In this sample, this clone turned up a few times. The CDR3 loop is CASTSEALANTEAFF. The DNA for the CDR3 is TGCGCCAGCACCTCGGAGGCCCTAGCGAACACTGAAGCTTTCTTT. V usage is TRBV5-1 and J usage is TRBJ1-1; no clear D. Germline loops: CDR1 SGHRS, CDR2 YFSETQ. The length of the CDR3 is 15 residues. V shed 6 bases and J shed 1 base, with 16 bases lying between them.

The chain couples TRBV9 to TRBJ1-5; 7 bases fit TRBD1. Looked up from germline, CDR1 is SGDLS and CDR2 is YYNGEE. V shed 3 bases and J 7 bases; nucleotides not matched to a gene: 10. This CDR3 has 15 residues. CDR3 sequence: CASSADREFRQPQHF. The CDR3 DNA sequence: TGTGCCAGCAGCGCCGACAGGGAATTTAGGCAGCCCCAGCATTTT.

V and J are TRBV6-4 and TRBJ1-6; 7 positions match TRBD1. The germline gives CDR1 MRHNA, CDR2 SNTAGT. V trimming: 0 bases; J trimming: 10 bases; junction bases outside the gene matches: 3. This CDR3 spans 14 amino acids. CDR3 loop: CASSDSGGLSPLHF. CDR3 DNA: TGTGCCAGCAGTGACTCAGGGGGCCTCTCACCCCTCCACTTT.

The DNA for the CDR3 is TGTGCAAGTCGCTTTAGGACAGGGGGCGATCCCACTGAAGCTTTCTTT. It is translated as CASRFRTGGDPTEAFF. The chain joins TRBV12-2 to TRBJ1-1; TRBD1, as called in the table, went unchecked against the DNA. TRBV12-2 represents a pseudogene. The CDR3 extends over 16 amino acids.

The gene calls are TRBV4-1 and TRBJ2-3, with 14 bases lining up with TRBD2. With 4 bases clipped from V and 4 bases from J, the junction kept 1 base outside the gene matches. Germline CDR1 reads MGHRA; CDR2 reads YSYEKL. The CDR3 extends over 15 amino acids. CDR3 coding DNA: TGCGCCAGCAGCCCGACTAGCGGGGGGGCAGATACGCAGTATTTT. Its protein is CASSPTSGGADTQYF.

The chain combines TRBV6-1 with TRBJ2-5, with D perhaps matching TRBD1 (6 bases). The CDR3 spans 14 residues. CDR1 and CDR2 (germline): MNHNS, SASEGT. Trimming stripped 5 bases from V and 1 base from J, with 11 bases between. For the CDR3, the DNA is TGTGCCAGCAGTCTCACAGGGTCCCAAGAGACCCAGTACTTC. It encodes CASSLTGSQETQYF.

This chain connects TRBV25-1 to TRBJ2-7, with 12 nucleotides matching TRBD2. Germline loops: CDR1 MGHDK, CDR2 SYGVNS. This CDR3 region has 15 residues. The trim removed 4 bases at V and 6 bases at J, leaving 7 bases unmatched. The CDR3 DNA sequence: TGTGCCAGCAGTGCCGCGACTAGCGGGAGCGGCGAGCAGTACTTC. Its protein is CASSAATSGSGEQYF.

V and J are TRBV2 and TRBJ2-7; the match to TRBD1 covers 7 bases. Trimming at V came to 8 bases and at J to 7 bases, leaving 5 bases not matched to a gene. The germline V gene encodes CDR1 SNHLY and CDR2 FYNNEI. The CDR3 totals 11 residues. CDR3 amino acids: CASLGQIEQYF. Here the CDR3 DNA reads TGTGCCAGCCTGGGACAGATAGAGCAGTACTTC.

This clone has more than one count but fewer than ten. The rearrangement uses TRBV6-1 and TRBJ2-7; 8 bases are shared with TRBD2. The CDR3 has 15 amino acids. Losses at the gene ends were 6 bases for V and 7 bases for J; bases not matched to a gene: 14. CDR1 is MNHNS and CDR2 is SASEGT in the germline V gene. The DNA of the CDR3 is TGTGCCAGCAGCGAGGTAGCGGGACAACCTACGGAGCAGTACTTC. Amino acid sequence: CASSEVAGQPTEQYF.

V is TRBV30 and J is TRBJ2-3, with 7 bases identical to TRBD1. Per germline, CDR1 GTSNPN and CDR2 SVGIG (reference sequence). V lost 2 bases and J lost 6; bases outside the gene matches: 8. There are 14 residues in the CDR3. The CDR3 DNA sequence: TGTGCCTGGAGTCTCGGACAGGCCAGGGATACGCAGTATTTT. Translated: CAWSLGQARDTQYF. Looking up the rest from reference TRBV30 and TRBJ2-3 gives the full variable domain: SQTIHQWPATLVQPVGSPLSLECTVEGTSNPNLYWYRQAAGRGLQLLFYSVGIGQISSEVPQNLSASRPQDRQFILSSKKLLLSDSGFYLCAWSLGQARDTQYFGPGTRLTVL.

The V call is TRBV30, the J call TRBJ2-7, with TRBD2 matching 8 bases. Trimming removed 0 bases from V and 0 bases from J; junction bases left unmatched: 10. Germline V lookup: CDR1 GTSNPN, CDR2 SVGIG (reference sequence). The CDR3 spans 17 residues. The DNA of the CDR3 is TGTGCCTGGAGTGTGTCGGGACTAGGGGGGGTCTCCTACGAGCAGTACTTC. This translates into CAWSVSGLGGVSYEQYF. Based on the CDR3 plus reference TRBV30 and TRBJ2-7, the full variable domain is SQTIHQWPATLVQPVGSPLSLECTVEGTSNPNLYWYRQAAGRGLQLLFYSVGIGQISSEVPQNLSASRPQDRQFILSSKKLLLSDSGFYLCAWSVSGLGGVSYEQYFGPGTRLTVT.

V gene TRBV7-9 combines with J gene TRBJ2-3; 11 bases agree with TRBD1. CDR1 is SEHNR, CDR2 FQNEAQ, per germline (reference sequence). The CDR3 extends over 15 amino acids. The J segment lost 4 bases and the V segment lost 4 bases, leaving 4 bases of the junction unmatched. CDR3 region: CASSSGQGAPDTQYF. CDR3 nucleotides: TGTGCCAGCAGCTCCGGACAGGGGGCGCCAGATACGCAGTATTTT.

This sequence joins TRBV18 and TRBJ2-7, with D perhaps matching TRBD2 (6 bases). Germline values: CDR1 KGHSH, CDR2 LQKENI. Trimming shortened V by 3 bases and J by 7 bases, and 16 bases separated the two germline ends. CDR3 length: 14 amino acids. CDR3 nucleotide sequence: TGTGCCAGCTCACCTCGCGGGGCGCCGGAAGAGCAGTACTTC. Its translation is CASSPRGAPEEQYF.

The chain combines TRBV9 with TRBJ2-7; D might be TRBD2 (6 bases). The V gene lost 2 bases and the J gene lost 0 bases, with 9 bases spanning the gap. The length of the CDR3 is 14 residues. The germline V gene encodes CDR1 SGDLS and CDR2 YYNGEE. The CDR3 DNA reads TGTGCCAGCAGCGTCGGAGGGAGCTCCTACGAGCAGTACTTC. As protein: CASSVGGSSYEQYF. The entire variable domain, with the rest obtained from reference TRBV9 and TRBJ2-7, is as follows: DSGVTQTPKHLITATGQRVTLRCSPRSGDLSVYWYQQSLDQGLQFLIQYYNGEERAKGNILERFSAQQFPDLHSELNLSSLELGDSALYFCASSVGGSSYEQYFGPGTRLTVT.

DNA of the CDR3: TGTGCCAGCAAGCGGGACCTCCAGGGGAAGCAGTACTTC. This translates into CASKRDLQGKQYF. The genes are TRBV27 and TRBJ2-7, with D possibly matching TRBD2 (7 bases). Germline V lookup: CDR1 MNHEY, CDR2 SMNVEV (reference sequence). V lost 7 bases to trimming and J lost 8 bases, with 18 bases between them. This CDR3 region has 13 residues.

The chain carries TRBV29-1 and TRBJ2-1; perhaps TRBD2 as D (5 bases). V lost 3 bases and J lost 8, with 11 bases in between. The germline V gene has CDR1 SQVTM and CDR2 ANQGSEA. CDR3 length: 12 residues. CDR3 sequence (DNA): TGCAGCGTTGATAAGGGAGCATATGAGCAGTTCTTC. Protein product: CSVDKGAYEQFF.

The rearrangement links TRBV6-5 to TRBJ2-7; 7 nucleotides align to TRBD1. CDR1 and CDR2 (germline): MNHEY, SVGAGI. The CDR3 is made up of 16 amino acids. V shed 4 bases and J 1 base; nucleotides not matched to a gene: 10. CDR3: CASSSPPGQASYEQYF. The DNA of the CDR3 is TGTGCCAGCAGTTCCCCGCCAGGACAGGCGTCCTACGAGCAGTACTTC.